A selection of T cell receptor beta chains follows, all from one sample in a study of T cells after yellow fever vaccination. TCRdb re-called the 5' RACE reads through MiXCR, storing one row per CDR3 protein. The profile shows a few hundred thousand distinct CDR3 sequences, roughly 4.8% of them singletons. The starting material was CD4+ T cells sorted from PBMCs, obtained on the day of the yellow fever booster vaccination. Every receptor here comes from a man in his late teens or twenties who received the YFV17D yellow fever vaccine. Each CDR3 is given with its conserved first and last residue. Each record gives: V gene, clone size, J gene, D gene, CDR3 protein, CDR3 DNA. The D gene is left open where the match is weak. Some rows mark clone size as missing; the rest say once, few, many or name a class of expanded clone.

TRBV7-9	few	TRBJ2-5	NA	CASSLPVQETQYF	TGTGCCAGCAGCTTACCGGTGCAGGAGACCCAGTACTTC
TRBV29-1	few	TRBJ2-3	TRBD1	CSDEGTGSTDTQYF	TGCAGCGACGAAGGGACAGGCAGCACAGATACGCAGTATTTT
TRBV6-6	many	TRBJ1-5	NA	CASKGVEGLSPQHF	TGTGCCAGCAAGGGGGTGGAAGGTTTGTCGCCCCAGCATTTT
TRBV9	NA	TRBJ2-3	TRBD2	CASSVAGLAVVTDTQYF	TGTGCCAGCAGCGTAGCCGGACTAGCGGTGGTCACAGATACGCAGTATTTT
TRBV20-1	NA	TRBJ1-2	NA	CSAWDSERHYGYTF	TGCAGTGCTTGGGACTCCGAAAGGCACTATGGCTACACCTTC
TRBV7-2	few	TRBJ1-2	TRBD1	CASSPQTGRESYTF	TGTGCCAGCAGCCCGCAGACAGGGAGGGAGAGCTACACCTTC
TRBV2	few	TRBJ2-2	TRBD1	CASSEAPAIGQGNRGNTGELFF	TGTGCCAGCAGTGAAGCGCCTGCAATAGGACAGGGGAATCGAGGGAACACCGGGGAGCTGTTTTTT
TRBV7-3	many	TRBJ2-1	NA	CASSLTGYNEQFF	TGTGCCAGCAGCTTAACGGGCTACAATGAGCAGTTCTTC
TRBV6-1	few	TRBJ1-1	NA	CASSDTGGANTEAFF	TGTGCCAGCAGTGATACGGGAGGGGCCAACACTGAAGCTTTCTTT
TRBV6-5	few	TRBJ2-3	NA	CASSYSKVYGDTQYF	TGTGCCAGCAGTTACTCGAAGGTATACGGGGATACGCAGTATTTT
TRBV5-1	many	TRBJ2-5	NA	CASSSTGEPQETQYF	TGCGCCAGCAGCTCGACGGGGGAACCTCAAGAGACCCAGTACTTC
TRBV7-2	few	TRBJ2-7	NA	CASSSARGRIFEQYF	TGTGCCAGCAGCTCCGCCCGGGGAAGAATCTTCGAGCAGTACTTC
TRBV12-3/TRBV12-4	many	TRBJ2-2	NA	CASSLHIDTGELFF	TGTGCCAGCAGTTTACATATAGACACCGGGGAGCTGTTTTTT
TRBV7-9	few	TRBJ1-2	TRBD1	CASSRSRTGDGYTF	TGTGCCAGCAGCCGATCCAGGACAGGGGATGGCTACACCTTC
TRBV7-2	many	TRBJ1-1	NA	CASRDPNTEAFF	TGTGCCAGCAGGGATCCAAACACTGAAGCTTTCTTT
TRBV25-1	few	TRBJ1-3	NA	CASSEGAFSGNTIYF	TGTGCCAGCAGTGAAGGAGCGTTCTCTGGAAACACCATATATTTT
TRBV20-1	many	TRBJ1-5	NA	CSATARGLLATTHF	TGCAGTGCTACCGCTAGAGGATTACTAGCGACAACCCATTTT
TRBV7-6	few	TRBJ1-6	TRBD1	CASSLGPPGTGLYNSPLHF	TGTGCCAGCAGCTTAGGCCCCCCCGGGACAGGGCTTTATAATTCACCCCTCCACTTT
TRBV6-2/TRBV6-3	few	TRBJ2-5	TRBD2	CASSSTPGTSGEETQYF	TGTGCCAGCAGTTCGACCCCGGGGACTAGCGGGGAAGAGACCCAGTACTTC
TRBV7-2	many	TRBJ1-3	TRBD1	CASASTGAVGNTIYF	TGTGCCAGCGCCTCGACAGGGGCGGTCGGAAACACCATATATTTT
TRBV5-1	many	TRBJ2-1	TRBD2	CASSRPGLETNEQFF	TGCGCCAGCAGCAGGCCGGGACTAGAGACCAATGAGCAGTTCTTC
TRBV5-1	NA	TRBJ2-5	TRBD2	CASSPLAGPGETQYF	TGCGCCAGCAGCCCGTTAGCGGGCCCGGGGGAGACCCAGTACTTC
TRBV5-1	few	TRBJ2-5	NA	CASSPMGGGPQETQYF	TGCGCCAGCAGCCCCATGGGGGGGGGCCCGCAAGAGACCCAGTACTTC
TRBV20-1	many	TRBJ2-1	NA	CSARDVGGESYNEQFF	TGCAGTGCTAGAGATGTAGGCGGGGAATCCTACAATGAGCAGTTCTTC
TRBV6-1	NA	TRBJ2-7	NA	CASSLSDWSSYEQYF	TGTGCCAGCAGCCTTAGTGACTGGAGCTCCTACGAGCAGTACTTC
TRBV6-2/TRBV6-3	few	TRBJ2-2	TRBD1	CASGRTGGTGELFF	TGTGCCAGCGGCCGGACAGGGGGAACCGGGGAGCTGTTTTTT
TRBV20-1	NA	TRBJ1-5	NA	CSAEGSYQPEHF	TGCAGTGCTGAGGGCAGCTATCAGCCCGAGCATTTT
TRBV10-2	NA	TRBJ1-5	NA	CASSESARNQPQHF	TGCGCCAGCAGTGAGTCGGCCAGAAATCAGCCCCAGCATTTT
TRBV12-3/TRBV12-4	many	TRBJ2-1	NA	CASGQRGDWRRYEQFF	TGTGCCAGCGGACAAAGAGGGGACTGGAGAAGGTATGAGCAGTTCTTC
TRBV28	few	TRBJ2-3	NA	CASTYRDTQYF	TGTGCCAGCACCTATCGAGATACGCAGTATTTT
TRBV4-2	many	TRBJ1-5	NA	CASSQEVSGVQPQHF	TGTGCCAGCAGCCAAGAAGTTTCGGGGGTGCAGCCCCAGCATTTT
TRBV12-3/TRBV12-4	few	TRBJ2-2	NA	CASSRTVRDGELFF	TGTGCCAGCAGCAGGACGGTACGGGACGGGGAGCTGTTTTTT
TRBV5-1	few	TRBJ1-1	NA	CASSLFTGGDTEAFF	TGCGCCAGCAGCTTGTTCACAGGAGGTGACACTGAAGCTTTCTTT
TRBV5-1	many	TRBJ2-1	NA	CASSFPDSYNEQFF	TGCGCCAGCAGCTTTCCGGACTCCTACAATGAGCAGTTCTTC
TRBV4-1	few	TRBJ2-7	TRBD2	CASSTRRGGSYEQYF	TGCGCCAGCAGCACCCGGCGGGGGGGCTCCTACGAGCAGTACTTC
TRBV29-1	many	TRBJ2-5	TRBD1	CSAGQGLETQYF	TGCAGCGCCGGACAGGGATTGGAGACCCAGTACTTC
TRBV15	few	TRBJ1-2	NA	CATSRDRVVQGYTF	TGTGCCACCAGCAGAGACAGGGTGGTGCAAGGCTACACCTTC
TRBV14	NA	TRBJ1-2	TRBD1	CASSLNGQGANGYTF	TGTGCCAGCAGCCTGAATGGACAGGGGGCAAATGGCTACACCTTC
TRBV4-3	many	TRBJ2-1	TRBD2	CASSPTSGGVNEQFF	TGCGCCAGCAGCCCGACTAGCGGGGGAGTCAATGAGCAGTTCTTC
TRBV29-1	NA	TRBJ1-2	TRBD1	CSVAFFGQGGDGYTF	TGCAGCGTTGCTTTTTTTGGACAGGGAGGAGATGGCTACACCTTC
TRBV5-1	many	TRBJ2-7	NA	CASSLVAYEQYF	TGCGCCAGCAGCTTGGTAGCTTACGAGCAGTACTTC
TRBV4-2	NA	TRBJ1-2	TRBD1	CASHSGAGGRYGYTF	TGTGCCAGCCATTCCGGAGCAGGGGGCCGCTATGGCTACACCTTC
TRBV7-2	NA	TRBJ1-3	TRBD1	CASSSTGARGNTIYF	TGTGCCAGCAGCTCGACAGGGGCTCGTGGAAACACCATATATTTT
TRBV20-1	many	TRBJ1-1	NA	CSARPGGANTEAFF	TGCAGTGCTAGGCCCGGAGGGGCAAACACTGAAGCTTTCTTT
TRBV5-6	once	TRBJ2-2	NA	CASSLAAEVVTGELFF	TGTGCCAGCAGCTTGGCCGCGGAGGTTGTCACCGGGGAGCTGTTTTTT
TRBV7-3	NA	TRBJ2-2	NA	CASSPPGALTGELFF	TGTGCCAGCAGCCCGCCCGGGGCTCTGACCGGGGAGCTGTTTTTT
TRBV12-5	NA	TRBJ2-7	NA	CASSAAYEQYF	TGTGCTAGCTCCGCCGCATACGAGCAGTACTTC
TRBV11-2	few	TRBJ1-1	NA	CASSLAFVGGKAFF	TGTGCCAGCAGCTTAGCTTTTGTTGGGGGGAAAGCTTTCTTT
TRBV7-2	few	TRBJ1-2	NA	CASSLGGQGSDYGYTF	TGTGCCAGCAGCTTAGGAGGTCAGGGAAGTGACTATGGCTACACCTTC
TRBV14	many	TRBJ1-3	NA	CASSQVGGAAGNTIYF	TGTGCCAGCAGCCAGGTCGGGGGGGCGGCTGGAAACACCATATATTTT